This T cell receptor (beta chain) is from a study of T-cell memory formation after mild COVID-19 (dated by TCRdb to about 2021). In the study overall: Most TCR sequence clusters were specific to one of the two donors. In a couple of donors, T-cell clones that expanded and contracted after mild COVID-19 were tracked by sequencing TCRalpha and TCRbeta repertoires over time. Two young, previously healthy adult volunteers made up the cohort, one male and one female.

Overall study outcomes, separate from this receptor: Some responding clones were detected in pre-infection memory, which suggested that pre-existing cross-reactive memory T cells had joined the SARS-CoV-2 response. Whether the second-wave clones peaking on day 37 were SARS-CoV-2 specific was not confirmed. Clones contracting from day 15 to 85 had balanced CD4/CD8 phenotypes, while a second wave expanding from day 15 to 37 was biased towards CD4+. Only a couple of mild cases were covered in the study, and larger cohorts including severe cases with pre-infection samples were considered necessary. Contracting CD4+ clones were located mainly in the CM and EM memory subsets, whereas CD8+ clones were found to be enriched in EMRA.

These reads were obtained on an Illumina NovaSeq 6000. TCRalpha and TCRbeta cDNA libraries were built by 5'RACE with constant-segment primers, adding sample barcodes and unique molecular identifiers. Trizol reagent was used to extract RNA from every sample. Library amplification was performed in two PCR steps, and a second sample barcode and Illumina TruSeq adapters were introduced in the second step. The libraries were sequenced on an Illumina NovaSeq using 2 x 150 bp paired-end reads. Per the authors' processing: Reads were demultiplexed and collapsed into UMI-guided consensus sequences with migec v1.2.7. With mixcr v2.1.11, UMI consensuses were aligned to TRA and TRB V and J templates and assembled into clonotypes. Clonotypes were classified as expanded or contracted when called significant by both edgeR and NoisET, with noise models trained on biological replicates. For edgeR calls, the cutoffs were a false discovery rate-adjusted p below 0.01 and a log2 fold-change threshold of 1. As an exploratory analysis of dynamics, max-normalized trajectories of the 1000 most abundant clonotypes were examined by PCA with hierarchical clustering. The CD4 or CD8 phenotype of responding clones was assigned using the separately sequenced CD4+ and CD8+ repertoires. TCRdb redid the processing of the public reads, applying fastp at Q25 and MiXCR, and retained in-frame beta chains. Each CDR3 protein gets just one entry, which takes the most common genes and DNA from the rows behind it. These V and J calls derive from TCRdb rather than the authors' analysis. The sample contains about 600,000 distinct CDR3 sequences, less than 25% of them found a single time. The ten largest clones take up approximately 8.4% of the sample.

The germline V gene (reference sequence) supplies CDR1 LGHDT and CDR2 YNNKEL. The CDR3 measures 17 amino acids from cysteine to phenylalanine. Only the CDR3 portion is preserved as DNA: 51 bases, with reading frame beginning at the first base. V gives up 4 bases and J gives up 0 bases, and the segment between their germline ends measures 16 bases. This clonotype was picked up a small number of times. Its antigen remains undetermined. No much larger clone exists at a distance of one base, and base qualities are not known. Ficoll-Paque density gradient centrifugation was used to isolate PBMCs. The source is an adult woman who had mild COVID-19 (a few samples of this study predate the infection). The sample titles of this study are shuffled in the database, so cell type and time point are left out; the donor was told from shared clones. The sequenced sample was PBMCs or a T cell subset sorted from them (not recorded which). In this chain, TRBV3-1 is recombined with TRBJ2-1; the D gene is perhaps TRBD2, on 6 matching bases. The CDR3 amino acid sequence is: CASSRSGGGSSYNEQFF. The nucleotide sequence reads TGTGCCAGCAGCCGTTCCGGGGGAGGTAGCTCCTACAATGAGCAGTTCTTC.